The present T cell receptor (beta chain) was sequenced within a study of metastatic and nonmetastatic thyroid tumors. Turning to the study itself: The comparison covered peripheral blood and tumor or nodule tissue in malignant and benign thyroid patients.

Study findings and constraints: For both blood and tumor, malignant thyroid tumors reportedly showed significantly higher TCR beta diversity than benign nodules did.

Authors' methods: CDR3 differences across clinicopathological groups were used to build a distant-metastasis classifier for papillary thyroid cancer. TCRdb re-analyzed the PCR reads through MiXCR. TCRdb, not the original authors, processed these V and J calls. The data contain tens of thousands of clones, around an eighth of them singletons. Germline-derived CDR1 and CDR2 are DFQATT and SNEGSKA (reference sequence). The CDR3 runs 12 residues. V lost 5 bases, J lost 6 bases, and 14 bases lay in between. Every patient underwent thyroid surgery untreated. This clone appeared many times. Its antigen remains unknown.

The clonotype originates from a female donor with papillary thyroid cancer or a benign thyroid nodule (not recorded which). Some clones in this sample may be carry-over from other donors' samples. The chain recombines TRBV20-1 with TRBJ2-7, with D maybe TRBD1 (6 bases). The sequencing sample was made of tumor tissue. The CDR3 spells CSAAQTGTEQYF. DNA of the CDR3: TGCAGTGCTGCCCAGACAGGAACCGAGCAGTACTTC.